This T cell receptor beta chain was found in a study of T cells after yellow fever vaccination. Ten or more counts support this clonotype. Its specificity is unknown. The CDR3 is made up of 13 amino acids. Trimming removed 2 bases from V and 6 bases from J, with 11 bases in between. Germline CDR1 is MNHNY and CDR2 is SVGAGI (reference sequence). Study-level findings and limits: The study re-detected most primary-vaccination clones after the booster (96% CD4, approximately 88% CD8).

TCRdb passed the 5' RACE reads through MiXCR, listing each CDR3 protein once. The data hold a few hundred thousand distinct CDR3 sequences, with more than 3.5% observed a single time. The origin of this receptor is a man younger than 35 who received the YFV17D yellow fever vaccine. The rearrangement uses TRBV6-6 and TRBJ2-7; D is perhaps TRBD2 (7 bases). The sequences come from PBMCs, collected 15 days after the yellow fever booster vaccination. CDR3 residues: CASSYGGAFEQYV. The CDR3 coding sequence is TGTGCCAGCAGTTACGGGGGGGCGTTCGAGCAGTACGTC.